This T cell receptor beta chain was identified during a study of T cell responses to AZD1222 COVID-19 vaccine. Study summary: Second-dose timings of about 4 or about 12 weeks were pooled.

Sequencing used immunoSEQ multiplex PCR; TCRdb keeps in-frame clones, though not all of them. Among 130,000 or so clones listed, 70% to 90% were seen once. Trimming removed 10 bases from V and 1 base from J, with 13 bases in between. The germline V gene has CDR1 ENHRY and CDR2 SYGVKD. The CDR3 has 13 residues. This sequence originates from an adult in good health. V and J are TRBV10-3 and TRBJ1-1, with D unclear. The starting material was peripheral blood, obtained on day 0 of AZD1222 vaccination. The CDR3: CATARAGNTEAFF. The CDR3 DNA sequence: TGTGCCACCGCTAGAGCCGGGAACACTGAAGCTTTCTTT.